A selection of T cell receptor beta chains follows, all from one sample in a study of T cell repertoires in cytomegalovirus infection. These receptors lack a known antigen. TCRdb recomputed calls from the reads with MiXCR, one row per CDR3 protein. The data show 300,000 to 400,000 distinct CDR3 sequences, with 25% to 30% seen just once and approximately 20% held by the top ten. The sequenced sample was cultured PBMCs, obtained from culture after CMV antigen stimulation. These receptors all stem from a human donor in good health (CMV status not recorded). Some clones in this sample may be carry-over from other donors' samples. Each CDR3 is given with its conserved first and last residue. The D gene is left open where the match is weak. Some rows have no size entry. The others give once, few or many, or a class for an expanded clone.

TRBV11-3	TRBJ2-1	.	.	TGTGCCAGCAGCTTAAGCGCCCCCGAGGAGCAGTTCTTC	CASSLSAPEEQFF
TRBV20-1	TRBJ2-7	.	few	TGCAGTGCTAGTTCCGGTAGCTCCTACGAGCAGTACTTC	CSASSGSSYEQYF
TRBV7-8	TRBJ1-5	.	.	TGTGCCAGCAGCTTAAGTATGAGGTCGACGGGGATGGTGCCCCAGCATTTT	CASSLSMRSTGMVPQHF
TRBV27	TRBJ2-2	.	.	TGTGCCAGCAGTTTACGGACAGCCGCGGGGACCGGGGAGCTGTTTTTT	CASSLRTAAGTGELFF
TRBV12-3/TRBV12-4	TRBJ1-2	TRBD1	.	TGTGCCAGCAGTTCGTCAACCCCCGGACAGGCAAGAAACTATGGCTACACCTTC	CASSSSTPGQARNYGYTF
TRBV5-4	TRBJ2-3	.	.	TGTGCCAGCAGCCCCGGGGACGCGACAGGCACAGATACGCAGTATTTT	CASSPGDATGTDTQYF
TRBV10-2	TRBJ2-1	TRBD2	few	TGCGCCTCCCGTAGCTCCCAGGGAGGGAATGAGCAGTTCTTC	CASRSSQGGNEQFF
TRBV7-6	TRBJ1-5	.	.	TGTGCCAGCAGCCCTGGCCAAGGAGATAGCAATCAGCCCCAGCATTTT	CASSPGQGDSNQPQHF
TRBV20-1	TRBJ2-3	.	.	TGCAGTGCTAGAGATTCGTCCGGGAGATACACAGATACGCAGTATTTT	CSARDSSGRYTDTQYF
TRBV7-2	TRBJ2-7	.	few	TGTGCCAGCAGCAGTCCCCGCCTCGTCGAGCAGTACTTC	CASSSPRLVEQYF
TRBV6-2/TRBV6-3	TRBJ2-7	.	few	TGTGCCAGCAGAAACACCTTGGAGCAGTACTTC	CASRNTLEQYF
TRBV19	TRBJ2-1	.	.	TGTGCCACCCGGATGTCTGTAACTGGGGGGCAGTTCTTC	CATRMSVTGGQFF
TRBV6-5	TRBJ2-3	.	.	TGTGCCAGCACCCCCCGGGGGCACCGAGCAACAGATACGCAGTATTTT	CASTPRGHRATDTQYF
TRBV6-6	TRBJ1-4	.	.	TGTGCCAGCAGCGTTCAGGGCAATGAAAAACTGTTTTTT	CASSVQGNEKLFF
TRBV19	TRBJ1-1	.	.	TGTGCCAGTAGTATGGGTACAGGCCTGAACACTGAAGCTTTCTTT	CASSMGTGLNTEAFF
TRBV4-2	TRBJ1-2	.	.	TGTGCCAGCAGCCAAGAGGAGCTACTGAACTATGGCTACACCTTC	CASSQEELLNYGYTF
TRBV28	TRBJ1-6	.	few	TGTGCCAGCAGTCTACCTACAGGGTCCAGAGATTCACCCCTCCACTTT	CASSLPTGSRDSPLHF
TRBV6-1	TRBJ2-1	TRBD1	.	TGTGCCAGCAGTGAAGCGGTAGGACAGGGGTCCAATGAGCAGTTCTTC	CASSEAVGQGSNEQFF
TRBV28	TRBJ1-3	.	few	TGTGCCAGCAGTCGAGGACCGCTAGGGTCGGGAAACACCATATATTTT	CASSRGPLGSGNTIYF
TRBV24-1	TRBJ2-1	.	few	TGTGCCACCAGTGCCCAAAAGGATGAGCAGTTCTTC	CATSAQKDEQFF
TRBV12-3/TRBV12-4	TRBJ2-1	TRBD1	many	TGTGCCAGCCGGACCCAGGGGGCGTATCACAATGAGCAGTTCTTC	CASRTQGAYHNEQFF
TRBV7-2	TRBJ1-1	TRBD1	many	TGTGCCAGCGGGTTGACAGGGGGGCACACTGAAGCTTTCTTT	CASGLTGGHTEAFF
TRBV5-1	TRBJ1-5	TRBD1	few	TGCGCCAGCAGCTTGGGAGGACAGGGGGCAAGCAATCAGCCCCAGCATTTT	CASSLGGQGASNQPQHF
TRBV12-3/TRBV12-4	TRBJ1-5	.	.	TGTGCCAGCAGTTTTACCGATCACCCAAATCAGCCCCAGCATTTT	CASSFTDHPNQPQHF
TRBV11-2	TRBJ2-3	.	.	TGTGCCAGCAGCTTAAGGGACGGAGCAGATACGCAGTATTTT	CASSLRDGADTQYF
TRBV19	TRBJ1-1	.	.	TGTGCCAGTAGTATTGTACGGGGTTCGAACACTGAAGCTTTCTTT	CASSIVRGSNTEAFF